These T cell receptor beta chains were read from a single sample in a study of T cell repertoires in cytomegalovirus infection. TCRdb redid the calling of the reads with MiXCR, one entry per CDR3 protein. The sample comprises 310,000 or so distinct CDR3 sequences, roughly a tenth of which are singletons, and less than 3% rests with the top ten. The specimen sequenced was PBMCs. The receptors were sampled from a human donor in good health (CMV status not recorded). Some clones in this sample may be carry-over from other donors' samples. Each CDR3 is given with its conserved first and last residue. Each record gives: clone size, D gene, J gene, V gene, CDR3 DNA, CDR3 protein. A D gene is named only where the DNA matches it firmly. Clone size is given for some rows only: seen once, a few or many times, or a class if the clone is expanded.

few	TRBD1	TRBJ2-1	TRBV12-3/TRBV12-4	TGTGCCACCGACCAAAACCGGGACAGGGGGTTGGATGAGCAGTTCTTC	CATDQNRDRGLDEQFF
many	.	TRBJ1-1	TRBV7-2	TGTGCCAGCAGCTTAGAGGGGGTCGGATACACTGAAGCTTTCTTT	CASSLEGVGYTEAFF
many	.	TRBJ2-5	TRBV19	TGTGCCAGTAGTACCACAGCCGGCCTACAAGAGACCCAGTACTTC	CASSTTAGLQETQYF
.	.	TRBJ1-1	TRBV5-1	TGCGCCAGCAGCCCTCCGAGGGTTCAGAACACTGAAGCTTTCTTT	CASSPPRVQNTEAFF
many	.	TRBJ2-1	TRBV2	TGTGCCAGCAGTGAAGCGGGAGTTTCAGCGGAGCAGTTCTTC	CASSEAGVSAEQFF
.	.	TRBJ2-1	TRBV9	TGTGCCAGCAGCGTAGAAGGGAGCAATGAGCAGTTCTTC	CASSVEGSNEQFF
.	.	TRBJ1-3	TRBV7-2	TGTGCCAGCAGCTACCCGGGGGGCTCTGGAAACACCATATATTTT	CASSYPGGSGNTIYF
many	.	TRBJ1-1	TRBV12-3/TRBV12-4	TGTGCCAGCACAAACCATGGGGGGAACACTGAAGCTTTCTTT	CASTNHGGNTEAFF
many	TRBD2	TRBJ2-1	TRBV7-9	TGTGCCAGCAGCTTACGGCGGGGGTCTATTAATGAGCAGTTCTTC	CASSLRRGSINEQFF
many	.	TRBJ2-5	TRBV2	TGTGCCAGCAGTGAATACAGGGACCAAGAGACCCAGTACTTC	CASSEYRDQETQYF
many	TRBD2	TRBJ2-3	TRBV25-1	TGTGCCAGCAGTGACACTAGCGGGGGGGCGTCTAGCACAGATACGCAGTATTTT	CASSDTSGGASSTDTQYF
.	.	TRBJ2-1	TRBV5-1	TGCGCCAGCAGCTTTACTAGCAAAACATGGTCGAGCTCCTACAATGAGCAGTTCTTC	CASSFTSKTWSSSYNEQFF
many	.	TRBJ2-6	TRBV7-2	TGTGCCAGCAGCTTAGCGAACGGGGCCAACGTCCTGACTTTC	CASSLANGANVLTF
many	.	TRBJ1-5	TRBV12-3/TRBV12-4	TGTGCCAGCAGCTCTGGACCGGTAAATCAGCCCCAGCATTTT	CASSSGPVNQPQHF
many	.	TRBJ2-2	TRBV4-1	TGCGCCAGCAGCCAAGACAGGGCGGTCGCGAACACCGGGGAGCTGTTTTTT	CASSQDRAVANTGELFF
many	.	TRBJ1-5	TRBV7-2	TGTGCCAGCAGAAATTCAGGATTGGGTCATCAGCCCCAGCATTTT	CASRNSGLGHQPQHF
few	TRBD1	TRBJ1-3	TRBV14	TGTGCCAGCAGCCAAGGGACAGGGAGAAACACCATATATTTT	CASSQGTGRNTIYF
few	.	TRBJ1-5	TRBV19	TGTGCCAGTAGTATTACAAGTGTCAATCAGCCCCAGCATTTT	CASSITSVNQPQHF
few	.	TRBJ1-6	TRBV20-1	TGCAGTGCTAATGTTGGGTATAATTCACCCCTCCACTTT	CSANVGYNSPLHF
many	TRBD1	TRBJ1-2	TRBV28	TGTGCCAGCAGCGAACAGGGGTCCTATGGCTACACCTTC	CASSEQGSYGYTF
many	.	TRBJ2-3	TRBV7-3	TGTGCCAGCAGCTTGACGGCTCAAGTGTGGGATACGCAGTATTTT	CASSLTAQVWDTQYF
many	.	TRBJ2-2	TRBV27	TGTGCCAGCAGTTTCCTAGCGAACGGGGAGCTGTTTTTT	CASSFLANGELFF
few	.	TRBJ1-4	TRBV25-1	TGTGCCAGCAGTGAATCCCCGACTAATGAAAAACTGTTTTTT	CASSESPTNEKLFF
many	TRBD1	TRBJ1-6	TRBV28	TGTGCCAGCAGCCTGGGACAGGGGGGCCCTAATTCACCCCTCCACTTT	CASSLGQGGPNSPLHF
many	TRBD1	TRBJ1-5	TRBV7-2	TGTGCCAGCAGCTTAACCGGGACAGGGGAGAGCAATCAGCCCCAGCATTTT	CASSLTGTGESNQPQHF
.	.	TRBJ2-5	TRBV20-1	TGCAGTGCTAGAGATTGGCAAGATTTATCCCAAGAGACCCAGTACTTC	CSARDWQDLSQETQYF
few	.	TRBJ1-2	TRBV25-1	TGTGCCAGCAGTGAAGCCTTGGTATTGGCCTTC	CASSEALVLAF
many	TRBD1	TRBJ1-2	TRBV7-2	TGTGCCAGCAGTTCCGGGACAGGGCCTAAGGGCTACACCTTC	CASSSGTGPKGYTF
many	TRBD1	TRBJ1-2	TRBV12-3/TRBV12-4	TGTGCCAGCAGCTTGGGGAGGGGGCTCTATGGCTACACCTTC	CASSLGRGLYGYTF
many	.	TRBJ2-1	TRBV7-2	TGTGCCAGCAGCCCCCGATTCGACAGATACAATGAGCAGTTCTTC	CASSPRFDRYNEQFF
many	TRBD1	TRBJ2-7	TRBV6-5	TGTGCCAGCAGTTACAGGGACAGGGTCTACGAGCAGTACTTC	CASSYRDRVYEQYF
.	.	TRBJ1-2	TRBV27	TGTGCCAGCAGCTTGACAGGCTACGTTTACGGCTACACCTTC	CASSLTGYVYGYTF
few	.	TRBJ2-7	TRBV6-6	TGTGCCAGCAGTTACTTTTATAGGGTCGAGCAGTACTTC	CASSYFYRVEQYF
many	.	TRBJ1-1	TRBV28	TGTGCCAGCAGTTCCCCCATGGGCAGGCCGAACACTGAAGCTTTCTTT	CASSSPMGRPNTEAFF
.	TRBD1	TRBJ2-5	TRBV28	TGTGCCAGCAGTTTAACCGGACAGGGCACAGAGACCCAGTACTTC	CASSLTGQGTETQYF
many	.	TRBJ2-3	TRBV11-2	TGTGCCAGCAGCTTATCCGTTACGCAGTATTTT	CASSLSVTQYF
.	.	TRBJ1-3	TRBV7-2	TGTGCCAGCAGCTTCGGGGGCGCCTCTGGAAACACCATATATTTT	CASSFGGASGNTIYF
many	.	TRBJ1-2	TRBV20-1	TGCAGTGCTAGAGATAAGGGCGGACACTATGGCTACACCTTC	CSARDKGGHYGYTF
many	.	TRBJ2-3	TRBV6-2/TRBV6-3	TGTGCCACAGGACAGCTAACAGATACGCAGTATTTT	CATGQLTDTQYF
few	.	TRBJ1-1	TRBV14	TGTGCCAGCAGCCAAGACCGGGTTGACCCGCGGTACACTGAAGCTTTCTTT	CASSQDRVDPRYTEAFF
few	TRBD1	TRBJ1-1	TRBV29-1	TGCAGCGTTGAGGGACAGGGGATCTACACTGAAGCTTTCTTT	CSVEGQGIYTEAFF
.	.	TRBJ1-1	TRBV2	TGTGCCAGCTTTTTAGCAGAGAACACTGAAGCTTTCTTT	CASFLAENTEAFF
many	TRBD2	TRBJ2-3	TRBV9	TGTGCCAGCAGCGTAGGTGCGCTAGCGGGGAGCAGCACAGATACGCAGTATTTT	CASSVGALAGSSTDTQYF
few	.	TRBJ2-7	TRBV7-4	TGTGCCAGCAGCTTAAGGAACTCACTTGGAGCCTACGAGCAGTACTTC	CASSLRNSLGAYEQYF